A single sample gave rise to the 9 T cell receptor beta chains below, sequenced in a study of human T cells and chemical hapten exposure. Time point in this sample: pre-sensitization, week 0. As for treatment: therapeutic diphenylcyclopropenone sensitization with weekly scalp DPC. TCRdb redid the calling of the RACE reads with MiXCR, one entry per CDR3 protein. This sample carries 300,000 to 450,000 distinct CDR3 sequences, less than 6.5% of them seen once, and the ten largest clones take 2.6%. The sequencing used whole blood, collected in connection with sensitization to the hapten diphenylcyclopropenone (DPC). The receptors shown here come from a woman in her 50s with alopecia areata. Some clones in this sample may be carry-over from other donors' samples.

V gene TRBV24-1 combines with J gene TRBJ1-5; D is possibly TRBD1 (5 bases). The CDR3 totals 17 residues. CDR1 is KGHDR and CDR2 is SFDVKD in the germline V gene. Trimming took off 7 bases at V and 1 base at J, with 19 bases between the two ends. CDR3 loop: CATSPGTSYPSNQPQHF. The CDR3 DNA sequence: TGTGCCACCAGCCCCGGGACCTCCTACCCAAGCAATCAGCCCCAGCATTTT.

This clonotype has a handful of counts. The chain is built from TRBV20-1 and TRBJ2-2; TRBD1 might be the D (5 bases). Between the trimmed V and J ends, which lost 5 bases and 6 bases, there was a span of 16 bases. CDR1 and CDR2 (germline): DFQATT, SNEGSKA (reference sequence). The CDR3 runs to 14 residues. The CDR3 sequence is CSARGGGAAGELFF. The CDR3 coding sequence is TGCAGTGCTCGAGGTGGTGGGGCAGCCGGGGAGCTGTTTTTT.

This clonotype was seen at least ten times. The CDR3 coding sequence is TGTGCCAGCAGCCGACTCCTAGACACCGGGGAGCTGTTTTTT. Translation: CASSRLLDTGELFF. J is TRBJ2-2 and V is TRBV3-1; no reliable D call. V gave up 4 bases and J gave up 3 bases, with 9 bases separating them. Germline CDR1 LGHDT, CDR2 YNNKEL (reference sequence). The CDR3 consists of 14 residues.

This clonotype was seen ten or more times. The chain uses TRBV27 and TRBJ1-1; 7 nucleotides align to TRBD1. Germline V gene sequence: CDR1 MNHEY, CDR2 SMNVEV (reference sequence). After removal of 3 bases from V and 0 bases from J, the junction contained 7 bases not matched to a gene. CDR3 size: 16 residues. This chain's CDR3 is CASSFRDSSMNTEAFF. The CDR3 nucleotides are TGTGCCAGCAGTTTCCGGGACAGCTCAATGAACACTGAAGCTTTCTTT.

This clonotype was counted between two and nine times. The rearrangement uses TRBV4-1 and TRBJ2-7, with TRBD2 matching over 10 bases. Trimming at V came to 1 base and at J to 3 bases, leaving 3 bases not matched to a gene. This CDR3 spans 15 amino acids. CDR1 MGHRA and CDR2 YSYEKL come from the germline V gene. The CDR3 reads CASSQVLAGLYEQYF. The DNA for the CDR3 is TGCGCCAGCAGCCAAGTACTAGCGGGGCTCTACGAGCAGTACTTC.

This clonotype has a count of ten or more. This chain joins TRBV5-1 and TRBJ1-1; D perhaps matches TRBD1 (5 bases). This CDR3 is 15 amino acids long. Trimming removed 1 base from V and 2 bases from J, with 12 bases in between. The germline V gene has CDR1 SGHRS and CDR2 YFSETQ. The CDR3 sequence: CASSLIRGRNTEAFF. The CDR3 bases are TGCGCCAGCAGCTTGATAAGGGGCAGAAACACTGAAGCTTTCTTT.

This clonotype was detected ten times or more. The chain couples TRBV6-6 to TRBJ1-2; 9 bases agree with TRBD1. The ends lost 7 bases at V and 6 bases at J; junction bases unmatched: 12. CDR1 and CDR2 from the germline V gene are MNHNY and SVGAGI (reference sequence). The CDR3 loop spans 15 amino acids. The CDR3 here is CASKTGGRGGNGYTF. The CDR3, as DNA: TGTGCCAGCAAGACAGGGGGTCGTGGCGGGAATGGCTACACCTTC.

The rearrangement links TRBV7-9 to TRBJ1-1; TRBD1 agrees at 7 bases. The CDR3 sequence is 15 residues long. Germline CDR1 and CDR2: SEHNR and FQNEAQ (reference sequence). The ends lost 4 bases at V and 6 bases at J; junction bases unmatched: 11. The CDR3: CASSSPQGGGPEAFF. The CDR3 nucleotides read TGTGCCAGCAGCTCCCCCCAGGGAGGGGGCCCTGAAGCTTTCTTT. The whole variable domain, remainder taken from reference TRBV7-9 and TRBJ1-1, is DTGVSQNPRHKITKRGQNVTFRCDPISEHNRLYWYRQTLGQGPEFLTYFQNEAQLEKSRLLSDRFSAERPKGSFSTLEIQRTEQGDSAMYLCASSSPQGGGPEAFFGQGTRLTVV.

In its sample, this clonotype was seen a few times. Just one base apart from a much larger clone, this may be a read error. The chain joins TRBV6-2 or TRBV6-3 to TRBJ2-3; D not certain. Per the germline V gene, CDR1 is MNHEY and CDR2 is SVGEGT. This CDR3 is built from 12 residues. CDR3 bases: TGTGCCAGCAGCTACTACACAGATACGCAGTATTTT. Protein: CASSYYTDTQYF.